These T cell receptor beta chains were read from a single sample in a study of a mutant IDH1 vaccine in newly diagnosed glioma. These receptors' targets are unknown. This table comes from immunoSEQ multiplex PCR, and its TCRdb copy is limited to in-frame clones, with some not included. Of roughly 57,000 clones detected, 89% appear once; the ten largest clones hold roughly 1.9%. The material sequenced was PBMCs, taken from a glioma patient whose treatment included an IDH1 peptide vaccine. The receptors here all came from a man in his forties or fifties with glioma. The CDR3 runs from the conserved cysteine through the conserved F or W. The order of the fields is V gene, clone size, J gene, D gene, CDR3 DNA, CDR3 protein. A D gene is named only where the DNA matches it firmly. Only part of the rows carry a size: once, few, many, or a class if the clone is expanded.

v_gene: TRBV29-1; abundance: NA; j_gene: TRBJ2-7; d_gene: NA; CDR3nt: TGCAGCGTTGGAGGATCGTCCTACGAGCAGTACTTC; CDR3aa: CSVGGSSYEQYF
v_gene: TRBV5-1; abundance: NA; j_gene: TRBJ2-2; d_gene: NA; CDR3nt: TGCGCCAGCAGCTTGGTCGCAGCGGCGAACACCGGGGAGCTGTTTTTT; CDR3aa: CASSLVAAANTGELFF
v_gene: TRBV10-1; abundance: NA; j_gene: TRBJ2-5; d_gene: TRBD1; CDR3nt: TGCGCCAGCAGTAAGACAGGGATTGGAGAGACCCAGTACTTC; CDR3aa: CASSKTGIGETQYF
v_gene: TRBV2; abundance: NA; j_gene: TRBJ2-7; d_gene: NA; CDR3nt: TGTGCCAGCAAATCAGGGGATGCCTACGAGCAGTACTTC; CDR3aa: CASKSGDAYEQYF
v_gene: TRBV19; abundance: once; j_gene: TRBJ2-5; d_gene: NA; CDR3nt: TGTGCCAGTAATACAGGGATGCGTGAGACCCAGTACTTC; CDR3aa: CASNTGMRETQYF
v_gene: TRBV19; abundance: NA; j_gene: TRBJ1-5; d_gene: NA; CDR3nt: TGTGCCAGTAGTCACCTGACAGTTAGCAATCAGCCCCAGCATTTT; CDR3aa: CASSHLTVSNQPQHF
v_gene: TRBV28; abundance: NA; j_gene: TRBJ1-2; d_gene: NA; CDR3nt: TGTGCCAGCAGTTATCAGGGTTTAATTCGGGGCTACACCTTC; CDR3aa: CASSYQGLIRGYTF
v_gene: TRBV2; abundance: NA; j_gene: TRBJ2-3; d_gene: NA; CDR3nt: TGTGCCAGCTCAGGTGCGGGCCATACGCAGTATTTT; CDR3aa: CASSGAGHTQYF
v_gene: TRBV28; abundance: NA; j_gene: TRBJ1-5; d_gene: NA; CDR3nt: TGTGCCAGCAGTGCTGGGCCCCAGCATTTT; CDR3aa: CASSAGPQHF
v_gene: TRBV9; abundance: NA; j_gene: TRBJ1-1; d_gene: NA; CDR3nt: TGTGCCAGCAGCGGAGGTCCCCAGGGGACTGAAGCTTTCTTT; CDR3aa: CASSGGPQGTEAFF
v_gene: TRBV5-5; abundance: NA; j_gene: TRBJ1-2; d_gene: TRBD1; CDR3nt: TGTGCCAGCAGCTTCGCGGACAGGGCCAACGGCTACACCTTC; CDR3aa: CASSFADRANGYTF
v_gene: TRBV5-3; abundance: NA; j_gene: TRBJ2-3; d_gene: NA; CDR3nt: TGTGCCAGAAGCGACACAGGGCACGAGACGCAGTATTTT; CDR3aa: CARSDTGHETQYF
v_gene: TRBV28; abundance: NA; j_gene: TRBJ1-5; d_gene: NA; CDR3nt: TGTGCCAGCAGTGGGGGTCAGGTGGGGCAACAGCCCCAGCATTTT; CDR3aa: CASSGGQVGQQPQHF
v_gene: TRBV7-9; abundance: NA; j_gene: TRBJ2-7; d_gene: TRBD2; CDR3nt: TGTGCCAGCAGCTTAGTAGTTGGTAGCGGGAGTACCTACGAGCAGTACTTC; CDR3aa: CASSLVVGSGSTYEQYF
v_gene: TRBV7-2; abundance: NA; j_gene: TRBJ1-3; d_gene: NA; CDR3nt: TGTGCCAGCAGCTTTCTCGATCCCAACACCATATATTTT; CDR3aa: CASSFLDPNTIYF
v_gene: TRBV7-8; abundance: NA; j_gene: TRBJ2-2; d_gene: TRBD2; CDR3nt: TGTGCCAGCAGCCCTAGCGGGGGGACGAACACCGGGGAGCTGTTTTTT; CDR3aa: CASSPSGGTNTGELFF
v_gene: TRBV27; abundance: NA; j_gene: TRBJ1-2; d_gene: NA; CDR3nt: TGTGCCAGCAGTTTGGGGGCCTTGTATGGCTACACCTTC; CDR3aa: CASSLGALYGYTF
v_gene: TRBV10-2; abundance: NA; j_gene: TRBJ2-7; d_gene: TRBD2; CDR3nt: TGCGCCAGCAGTGCGGCGAGAACGGGAGGAGAGTACTTC; CDR3aa: CASSAARTGGEYF
v_gene: TRBV6-5; abundance: NA; j_gene: TRBJ2-5; d_gene: NA; CDR3nt: TGTGCCAGCAGTCGCAGACAAGAGACCCAGTACTTC; CDR3aa: CASSRRQETQYF
v_gene: TRBV6-6; abundance: NA; j_gene: TRBJ2-1; d_gene: NA; CDR3nt: TGTGCCAGCAGTTTATCAGCGGGTCAGGGGAATGAGCAGTTCTTC; CDR3aa: CASSLSAGQGNEQFF
v_gene: TRBV7-8; abundance: NA; j_gene: TRBJ2-5; d_gene: TRBD2; CDR3nt: TGTGCCAGCAGCACCCGACTAGCGGGGCCACACCTCCAAGAGACCCAGTACTTC; CDR3aa: CASSTRLAGPHLQETQYF
v_gene: TRBV5-1; abundance: NA; j_gene: TRBJ2-1; d_gene: NA; CDR3nt: TGCGCCAGCAGCTTAGGGGTAGGGACCTACAATGAGCAGTTCTTC; CDR3aa: CASSLGVGTYNEQFF
v_gene: TRBV28; abundance: NA; j_gene: TRBJ1-2; d_gene: NA; CDR3nt: TGTGCCAGCAGGAAAGACAGCTCCTACAACTATGGCTACACCTTC; CDR3aa: CASRKDSSYNYGYTF
v_gene: TRBV29-1; abundance: NA; j_gene: TRBJ2-1; d_gene: NA; CDR3nt: TGCAGCGTCGACCGGGACAACCTCTTC; CDR3aa: CSVDRDNLF
v_gene: TRBV6-5; abundance: NA; j_gene: TRBJ2-1; d_gene: NA; CDR3nt: TGTGCCAGCAGTTACGGGGCAGGGTACAATGAGCAGTTCTTC; CDR3aa: CASSYGAGYNEQFF
v_gene: TRBV27; abundance: NA; j_gene: TRBJ2-3; d_gene: TRBD2; CDR3nt: TGTGCCAGCAGTCCACTCTTCCCTAGCGGGAGGGCCGATGGAGATACGCAGTATTTT; CDR3aa: CASSPLFPSGRADGDTQYF
v_gene: TRBV2; abundance: NA; j_gene: TRBJ1-2; d_gene: NA; CDR3nt: TGTGCCAGCAGGAAGGGTCCCCAGGGAGCGGATTTAATATATGGCTACACCTTC; CDR3aa: CASRKGPQGADLIYGYTF
v_gene: TRBV7-9; abundance: NA; j_gene: TRBJ1-5; d_gene: TRBD1; CDR3nt: TGTGCCAGCAGTCCTTTGGGGGGGACAGAAAGTCAGCCCCAGCATTTT; CDR3aa: CASSPLGGTESQPQHF
v_gene: TRBV29-1; abundance: once; j_gene: TRBJ2-3; d_gene: TRBD2; CDR3nt: TGCAGCGTTGGAGGCGGGAGAGGAGGCACAGATACGCAGTATTTT; CDR3aa: CSVGGGRGGTDTQYF
v_gene: TRBV7-9; abundance: NA; j_gene: TRBJ1-3; d_gene: NA; CDR3nt: TGTGCCAGCAGCTTAGCCCTGACAGGTGGAAACACCATATATTTT; CDR3aa: CASSLALTGGNTIYF
v_gene: TRBV10-3; abundance: NA; j_gene: TRBJ1-2; d_gene: TRBD1; CDR3nt: TGTGCCATCACGGGAGGGGGCGATGGCTACACCTTC; CDR3aa: CAITGGGDGYTF
v_gene: TRBV10-3; abundance: NA; j_gene: TRBJ2-7; d_gene: NA; CDR3nt: TGTGCCATCAGTGAGTCCGGACGGACGGTCTACGAGCAGTACTTC; CDR3aa: CAISESGRTVYEQYF
v_gene: TRBV7-7; abundance: NA; j_gene: TRBJ2-1; d_gene: TRBD1; CDR3nt: TGTGCCAGCAGTTCCTCAGGGGGTGTGGGTGAGCAGTTCTTC; CDR3aa: CASSSSGGVGEQFF
v_gene: TRBV9; abundance: NA; j_gene: TRBJ2-1; d_gene: NA; CDR3nt: TGTGCCAGCAGCAGCCATAAGGGGCTCCACAATGAGCAGTTCTTC; CDR3aa: CASSSHKGLHNEQFF
v_gene: TRBV6-1; abundance: NA; j_gene: TRBJ1-5; d_gene: NA; CDR3nt: TGTGCCAGCAGTGAATCGGTCCTTCGCCTTAATCAGCCCCAGCATTTT; CDR3aa: CASSESVLRLNQPQHF
v_gene: TRBV5-1; abundance: NA; j_gene: TRBJ1-6; d_gene: NA; CDR3nt: TGCGCCAGCAGCTTGGCACAGGGTGTAACACCCCTCCACTTT; CDR3aa: CASSLAQGVTPLHF
v_gene: TRBV2; abundance: NA; j_gene: TRBJ2-5; d_gene: NA; CDR3nt: TGTGCCGCCAAGAGGTCAGCGGCGCAAGAGACCCAGTACTTC; CDR3aa: CAAKRSAAQETQYF